This is a list of T cell receptor beta chains from one sample in a study of shared clonotypes between healthy human individuals. Repertoires were generated with immunoSEQ multiplex PCR, while TCRdb's copy carries only in-frame clones and drops some. Among about 1.5 million clones, roughly 97% were seen once, and the ten largest hold about 1.2%. Material for sequencing was naive CD4+ T cells sorted from blood. These receptors were taken from a man aged 25 to 45 in good health. The CDR3 runs from the conserved cysteine through the conserved F or W. Each record gives: J gene, CDR3 length, clone size, D gene, V gene, CDR3 DNA, CDR3 protein. The D gene is left open where the match is weak. The listing skips clone size in some rows; elsewhere it reads once, few, many or a size class.

j_call: TRBJ1-2
cdr3_length: 16
clone_size: .
d_call: TRBD1
v_call: TRBV10-3
cdr3_nt: TGTGCCATCACCCCGGGACAGGCCCGCGGTACCTATGGCTACACCTTC
cdr3_aa: CAITPGQARGTYGYTF

j_call: TRBJ1-1
cdr3_length: 13
clone_size: .
d_call: .
v_call: TRBV10-1
cdr3_nt: TGCGCCAGCAGAGCCTTTACGCAGGGTGAAGCTTTCTTT
cdr3_aa: CASRAFTQGEAFF

j_call: TRBJ2-7
cdr3_length: 14
clone_size: .
d_call: .
v_call: TRBV10-1
cdr3_nt: TGCGCCAGCAGTCCGAGAGGGGGAGACGACGAGCAGTACTTC
cdr3_aa: CASSPRGGDDEQYF

j_call: TRBJ2-1
cdr3_length: 14
clone_size: .
d_call: TRBD2
v_call: TRBV7-2
cdr3_nt: TGTGCCAGCAGCTCGGCGGGAGGGTACAATGAGCAGTTCTTC
cdr3_aa: CASSSAGGYNEQFF

j_call: TRBJ2-7
cdr3_length: 15
clone_size: .
d_call: TRBD1
v_call: TRBV9
cdr3_nt: TGTGCCAGCAGCGTAGCGTGGGGACAGGGCTACGAGCAGTACTTC
cdr3_aa: CASSVAWGQGYEQYF

j_call: TRBJ2-1
cdr3_length: 17
clone_size: once
d_call: .
v_call: TRBV11-2
cdr3_nt: TGTGCCAGCAGCCATAAATGGGGAGCTCTTCGTTCGGGCGAGCAGTTCTTC
cdr3_aa: CASSHKWGALRSGEQFF

j_call: TRBJ1-5
cdr3_length: 12
clone_size: .
d_call: .
v_call: TRBV27
cdr3_nt: TGTGCCAGCAAAGGAAGCAATCAGCCCCAGCATTTT
cdr3_aa: CASKGSNQPQHF

j_call: TRBJ2-1
cdr3_length: 15
clone_size: once
d_call: TRBD2
v_call: TRBV19
cdr3_nt: TGTGCCAGTAGTACGGGACTAGCGGGATCGGTTGAGCAGTTCTTC
cdr3_aa: CASSTGLAGSVEQFF

j_call: TRBJ1-5
cdr3_length: 15
clone_size: once
d_call: .
v_call: TRBV5-1
cdr3_nt: TGCGCCAGCAGCTTTGGGGACGCGGCGGATCAGCCCCAGCATTTT
cdr3_aa: CASSFGDAADQPQHF

j_call: TRBJ2-1
cdr3_length: 15
clone_size: .
d_call: TRBD2
v_call: TRBV5-5
cdr3_nt: TGTGCCAGCAGCTTATTTAGCGGGAGTTCCAATGAGCAGTTCTTC
cdr3_aa: CASSLFSGSSNEQFF

j_call: TRBJ2-5
cdr3_length: 15
clone_size: .
d_call: .
v_call: TRBV15
cdr3_nt: TGTGCCACCAGCAGAGATAGACAAGGGGGAGGGACCCAGTACTTC
cdr3_aa: CATSRDRQGGGTQYF

j_call: TRBJ2-1
cdr3_length: 16
clone_size: .
d_call: TRBD1
v_call: TRBV9
cdr3_nt: TGTGCCAGCAGCGCACAGGGGGCAGGGACCTACAATGAGCAGTTCTTC
cdr3_aa: CASSAQGAGTYNEQFF

j_call: TRBJ1-2
cdr3_length: 14
clone_size: .
d_call: TRBD1
v_call: TRBV9
cdr3_nt: TGTGCCAGCAGCGTAGTAGGGACAGGGTATGGCTACACCTTC
cdr3_aa: CASSVVGTGYGYTF

j_call: TRBJ1-1
cdr3_length: 13
clone_size: .
d_call: .
v_call: TRBV6-6
cdr3_nt: TGTGCCAGCAGTTACTTAACCCCGACTGAAGCTTTCTTT
cdr3_aa: CASSYLTPTEAFF

j_call: TRBJ2-7
cdr3_length: 14
clone_size: .
d_call: TRBD1
v_call: TRBV27
cdr3_nt: TGTGCCAGCAGTCAGGACAGGGACGCCTACGAGCAGTACTTC
cdr3_aa: CASSQDRDAYEQYF

j_call: TRBJ2-2
cdr3_length: 16
clone_size: .
d_call: TRBD2
v_call: TRBV19
cdr3_nt: TGTGCCAGTAGTATAGAGGCTAGCGGGAACACCGGGGAGCTGTTTTTT
cdr3_aa: CASSIEASGNTGELFF

j_call: TRBJ1-1
cdr3_length: 19
clone_size: .
d_call: .
v_call: TRBV5-1
cdr3_nt: TGCGCCAGCAGCCCTGGGATCTTTGGGTCACGAATGGGGTACACTGAAGCTTTCTTT
cdr3_aa: CASSPGIFGSRMGYTEAFF

j_call: TRBJ2-7
cdr3_length: 15
clone_size: once
d_call: .
v_call: TRBV28
cdr3_nt: TGTGCCAGCAGTTCATCCGGGATTAGCTCCTACGAGCAGTACTTC
cdr3_aa: CASSSSGISSYEQYF

j_call: TRBJ2-2
cdr3_length: 12
clone_size: .
d_call: .
v_call: TRBV19
cdr3_nt: TGTGCCAGTAGTATCGAGCCCGGGGAGCTGTTTTTT
cdr3_aa: CASSIEPGELFF

j_call: TRBJ2-3
cdr3_length: 12
clone_size: .
d_call: .
v_call: TRBV2
cdr3_nt: TGTGCCAGCAGTGACAGGGCTGATACGCAGTATTTT
cdr3_aa: CASSDRADTQYF

j_call: TRBJ1-2
cdr3_length: 19
clone_size: .
d_call: TRBD1
v_call: TRBV13
cdr3_nt: TGTGCCAGCAGCCCCCACGTCCCGGGACAGGGGACCCTCAACTATGGCTACACCTTC
cdr3_aa: CASSPHVPGQGTLNYGYTF

j_call: TRBJ2-7
cdr3_length: 14
clone_size: once
d_call: .
v_call: TRBV14
cdr3_nt: TGTGCCAGCAGCCAAGTTGGGACCTCCTACGAGCAGTACTTC
cdr3_aa: CASSQVGTSYEQYF

j_call: TRBJ1-1
cdr3_length: 13
clone_size: .
d_call: .
v_call: TRBV2
cdr3_nt: TGTGCCAGTTACAGGGAAAAGAACACTGAAGCTTTCTTT
cdr3_aa: CASYREKNTEAFF

j_call: TRBJ2-7
cdr3_length: 13
clone_size: .
d_call: TRBD2
v_call: TRBV7-9
cdr3_nt: TGTGCCAGCAGCTTAGGGCTAGCGGGAGTTTCGTACTTC
cdr3_aa: CASSLGLAGVSYF

j_call: TRBJ2-5
cdr3_length: 15
clone_size: .
d_call: .
v_call: TRBV5-4
cdr3_nt: TGTGCCAGCAGATCGCTAGCGAGGCCACAAGAGACCCAGTACTTC
cdr3_aa: CASRSLARPQETQYF

j_call: TRBJ2-4
cdr3_length: 12
clone_size: .
d_call: .
v_call: TRBV15
cdr3_nt: TGTGCCACCAGCAGAGCTGGGGTCAATCAGTACTTC
cdr3_aa: CATSRAGVNQYF

j_call: TRBJ2-1
cdr3_length: 12
clone_size: .
d_call: .
v_call: TRBV28
cdr3_nt: TGTGCCAGCAGTTTACCTGGCAATGAGCAGTTCTTC
cdr3_aa: CASSLPGNEQFF

j_call: TRBJ2-3
cdr3_length: 17
clone_size: .
d_call: .
v_call: TRBV11-2
cdr3_nt: TGTGCCAGCAGCTTGGATCGGGCCTCAAGGGGGTTGTTTACGCAGTATTTT
cdr3_aa: CASSLDRASRGLFTQYF

j_call: TRBJ1-4
cdr3_length: 15
clone_size: .
d_call: TRBD1
v_call: TRBV9
cdr3_nt: TGTGCCAGCAGCGCGAGACAGGGGCGTAATGAAAAACTGTTTTTT
cdr3_aa: CASSARQGRNEKLFF

j_call: TRBJ2-7
cdr3_length: 18
clone_size: .
d_call: TRBD1
v_call: TRBV5-8
cdr3_nt: TGTGCCAGCAGCTATACCCCGGGACAGGGGGCGACCTCCTACGAGCAGTACTTC
cdr3_aa: CASSYTPGQGATSYEQYF

j_call: TRBJ1-4
cdr3_length: 14
clone_size: .
d_call: .
v_call: TRBV2
cdr3_nt: TGTGCCAGCAGGCAGGTGGAGACTAATGAAAAACTGTTTTTT
cdr3_aa: CASRQVETNEKLFF

j_call: TRBJ2-7
cdr3_length: 13
clone_size: .
d_call: .
v_call: TRBV14
cdr3_nt: TGTGCCAGCAGCCGGGGACACACCTACGAGCAGTACTTC
cdr3_aa: CASSRGHTYEQYF

j_call: TRBJ1-4
cdr3_length: 12
clone_size: .
d_call: .
v_call: TRBV2
cdr3_nt: TGTGCCAGCAGTGAAGAGCGAGAAAAACTGTTTTTT
cdr3_aa: CASSEEREKLFF

j_call: TRBJ1-1
cdr3_length: 14
clone_size: .
d_call: .
v_call: TRBV5-1
cdr3_nt: TGCGCCAGCAGCTTGGGGGACACTCCGTTAAGAGCTTTCTTT
cdr3_aa: CASSLGDTPLRAFF

j_call: TRBJ2-7
cdr3_length: 13
clone_size: .
d_call: TRBD2
v_call: TRBV2
cdr3_nt: TGTGCCAGCAAGGGAGGGGAATTTGACGAGCAGTACTTC
cdr3_aa: CASKGGEFDEQYF

j_call: TRBJ2-2
cdr3_length: 15
clone_size: .
d_call: .
v_call: TRBV9
cdr3_nt: TGTGCCAGCAGCGTACGGGGGGCTGACACCGGGGAGCTGTTTTTT
cdr3_aa: CASSVRGADTGELFF

j_call: TRBJ2-4
cdr3_length: 15
clone_size: .
d_call: TRBD1
v_call: TRBV5-6
cdr3_nt: TGTGCCAGCAGCTTGACTGACAGGGGAAAAAACATTCAGTACTTC
cdr3_aa: CASSLTDRGKNIQYF

j_call: TRBJ2-3
cdr3_length: 12
clone_size: once
d_call: .
v_call: TRBV7-9
cdr3_nt: TGTGCCAGCAGCTTTCAGGCTGATACGCAGTATTTT
cdr3_aa: CASSFQADTQYF

j_call: TRBJ1-5
cdr3_length: 15
clone_size: .
d_call: .
v_call: TRBV19
cdr3_nt: TGTGCCAGTAGAGAGGGACACCTTAGCAATCAGCCCCAGCATTTT
cdr3_aa: CASREGHLSNQPQHF

j_call: TRBJ2-7
cdr3_length: 14
clone_size: .
d_call: .
v_call: TRBV5-4
cdr3_nt: TGTGCCAGCAGCTTGGCAAGAACACCTTTTGAGCAGTACTTC
cdr3_aa: CASSLARTPFEQYF

j_call: TRBJ2-3
cdr3_length: 16
clone_size: .
d_call: TRBD1
v_call: TRBV9
cdr3_nt: TGTGCCAGCAGCGTACGACAGGGGCCTGGCACAGATACGCAGTATTTT
cdr3_aa: CASSVRQGPGTDTQYF

j_call: TRBJ1-4
cdr3_length: 17
clone_size: .
d_call: .
v_call: TRBV9
cdr3_nt: TGTGCCAGCAGCGTATCCTTCGGAAGGAGCCTTAATGAAAAACTGTTTTTT
cdr3_aa: CASSVSFGRSLNEKLFF

j_call: TRBJ1-2
cdr3_length: 16
clone_size: .
d_call: .
v_call: TRBV5-1
cdr3_nt: TGCGCCAGCAGCTCACAAAGCGGGGCCGTCAACTATGGCTACACCTTC
cdr3_aa: CASSSQSGAVNYGYTF

j_call: TRBJ1-5
cdr3_length: 12
clone_size: .
d_call: .
v_call: TRBV6-5
cdr3_nt: TGTGCCAGCCGCGGCAGTGGACAGCCCCAGCATTTT
cdr3_aa: CASRGSGQPQHF

j_call: TRBJ1-2
cdr3_length: 17
clone_size: .
d_call: .
v_call: TRBV11-3
cdr3_nt: TGTGCCAGCAGCTTGGGACCGGACGGCGTCAGATCTTATGGCTACACCTTC
cdr3_aa: CASSLGPDGVRSYGYTF

j_call: TRBJ2-1
cdr3_length: 16
clone_size: .
d_call: .
v_call: TRBV7-9
cdr3_nt: TGTGCCAGCAGCTTCCTAGCGAAGGCGGGGATGGATGAGCAGTTCTTC
cdr3_aa: CASSFLAKAGMDEQFF

j_call: TRBJ2-3
cdr3_length: 15
clone_size: .
d_call: .
v_call: TRBV27
cdr3_nt: TGTGCCAGCAGTTTCTCCGGGTTATACACAGATACGCAGTATTTT
cdr3_aa: CASSFSGLYTDTQYF

j_call: TRBJ1-3
cdr3_length: 16
clone_size: .
d_call: .
v_call: TRBV4-3
cdr3_nt: TGCGCCAGCAGCCAAGACTCCGGGGCGAGTGGAAACACCATATATTTT
cdr3_aa: CASSQDSGASGNTIYF

j_call: TRBJ1-5
cdr3_length: 15
clone_size: .
d_call: TRBD1
v_call: TRBV27
cdr3_nt: TGTGCCAGCAGTACCGGGACAGAGAGCAATCAGCCCCAGCATTTT
cdr3_aa: CASSTGTESNQPQHF

j_call: TRBJ1-1
cdr3_length: 13
clone_size: .
d_call: .
v_call: TRBV12-5
cdr3_nt: TGTGCTAGTGGTCCGGAGGTACCGGGAGAAGCTTTCTTT
cdr3_aa: CASGPEVPGEAFF

j_call: TRBJ2-3
cdr3_length: 11
clone_size: .
d_call: .
v_call: TRBV6-5
cdr3_nt: TGTGCTGTTGCAACGGGGCATACGCAGTATTTT
cdr3_aa: CAVATGHTQYF

j_call: TRBJ2-1
cdr3_length: 15
clone_size: .
d_call: .
v_call: TRBV11-2
cdr3_nt: TGTGCCAGCAGCTTGTGGTACTCCGACTCCAATGAGCAGTTCTTC
cdr3_aa: CASSLWYSDSNEQFF